This is a list of T cell receptor beta chains from one sample in a study of cytomegalovirus exposure and HLA in healthy donors. This table comes from immunoSEQ multiplex PCR, and its TCRdb copy is limited to in-frame clones, with some not included. Of more than 150,000 clones in the sample, 80% to 85% are singletons; the top ten hold more than 1.5%. Source material: PBMCs. Receptors originate from a middle-aged man in good health and CMV-seronegative. Both conserved end residues are part of each CDR3. Fields, in order: D gene, clone size, J gene, V gene, CDR3 protein, CDR3 DNA. The D gene is left open where the match is weak. Clone size is given for some rows only: seen once, a few or many times, or a class if the clone is expanded.

D: -
size: -
J: TRBJ2-6
V: TRBV4-2
CDR3: CASSHIGGTRANVLTF
DNA: TGTGCCAGCAGCCATATTGGGGGGACCAGGGCCAACGTCCTGACTTTC

D: -
size: few
J: TRBJ2-7
V: TRBV6-1
CDR3: CASSETPQGVYEQYF
DNA: TGTGCCAGCAGTGAAACGCCCCAAGGGGTTTACGAGCAGTACTTC

D: -
size: once
J: TRBJ2-5
V: TRBV7-2
CDR3: CASSPGALAPGETQYF
DNA: TGTGCCAGCAGCCCAGGGGCGCTAGCTCCGGGTGAGACCCAGTACTTC

D: TRBD1
size: once
J: TRBJ1-2
V: TRBV7-2
CDR3: CASSPQGAFIDTF
DNA: TGTGCCAGCAGCCCGCAGGGGGCCTTTATTGACACCTTC

D: TRBD2
size: -
J: TRBJ2-1
V: TRBV7-2
CDR3: CASSSGLADYNEQFF
DNA: TGTGCCAGCAGCTCGGGACTAGCGGACTACAATGAGCAGTTCTTC

D: -
size: -
J: TRBJ2-3
V: TRBV18
CDR3: CASSPSKGGTDTQYF
DNA: TGTGCCAGCTCACCAAGCAAAGGGGGCACAGATACGCAGTATTTT

D: -
size: once
J: TRBJ2-2
V: TRBV5-1
CDR3: CASSLVRGTYTGELFF
DNA: TGCGCCAGCAGCTTGGTTCGGGGGACTTACACCGGGGAGCTGTTTTTT

D: TRBD1
size: -
J: TRBJ2-1
V: TRBV4-2
CDR3: CASSQDFGTGNSNEQFF
DNA: TGTGCCAGCAGCCAAGATTTTGGGACAGGAAACAGTAATGAGCAGTTCTTC

D: TRBD1
size: -
J: TRBJ1-5
V: TRBV28
CDR3: CASSFPGGNQPQHF
DNA: TGTGCCAGCAGTTTTCCAGGGGGAAATCAGCCCCAGCATTTT

D: -
size: -
J: TRBJ2-1
V: TRBV12-1
CDR3: CASRSNPGLAGGGSDEQFF
DNA: TGTGCCAGCAGATCGAATCCGGGACTAGCGGGAGGGGGGTCCGATGAGCAGTTCTTC

D: TRBD1
size: -
J: TRBJ1-5
V: TRBV27
CDR3: CASSLSTGRSNQPQHF
DNA: TGTGCCAGCAGTTTATCGACAGGGAGGTCCAATCAGCCCCAGCATTTT

D: TRBD1
size: few
J: TRBJ1-5
V: TRBV19
CDR3: CASSGSRDRGQPQHF
DNA: TGTGCCAGTAGTGGGTCCCGGGACAGGGGTCAGCCCCAGCATTTT

D: -
size: -
J: TRBJ2-7
V: TRBV5-6
CDR3: CASSLGRIDGETYEQYF
DNA: TGTGCCAGCAGCTTAGGAAGGATCGACGGGGAGACCTACGAGCAGTACTTC

D: -
size: -
J: TRBJ2-3
V: TRBV11-3
CDR3: CASSLDPRDTQYF
DNA: TGTGCCAGCAGCTTAGATCCGCGAGATACGCAGTATTTT

D: TRBD1
size: -
J: TRBJ2-2
V: TRBV7-2
CDR3: CASSLTGQSNTGELFF
DNA: TGTGCCAGCAGCCTCACGGGACAGTCGAACACCGGGGAGCTGTTTTTT

D: TRBD2
size: -
J: TRBJ2-5
V: TRBV28
CDR3: CASSGGLVETQYF
DNA: TGTGCCAGCAGTGGGGGACTAGTTGAGACCCAGTACTTC

D: -
size: -
J: TRBJ1-2
V: TRBV19
CDR3: CASNFLNRDFGYTF
DNA: TGTGCCAGTAACTTCCTAAACAGGGATTTCGGCTACACCTTC

D: TRBD1
size: -
J: TRBJ2-2
V: TRBV7-3
CDR3: CASSRGQTNTGELFF
DNA: TGTGCCAGCAGCCGGGGACAGACAAACACCGGGGAGCTGTTTTTT

D: -
size: -
J: TRBJ1-1
V: TRBV7-9
CDR3: CSSSLRGRGGQNTEAFF
DNA: TGTTCCAGCAGCTTAAGAGGGCGGGGGGGGCAGAACACTGAAGCTTTCTTT

D: TRBD1
size: -
J: TRBJ2-5
V: TRBV2
CDR3: CASSGQGPQETQYF
DNA: TGTGCCAGCAGCGGACAGGGGCCCCAAGAGACCCAGTACTTC

D: -
size: -
J: TRBJ2-1
V: TRBV7-7
CDR3: CASSTDTGRWNEQFF
DNA: TGTGCTAGCAGCACTGACACAGGTCGGTGGAATGAGCAGTTCTTC

D: TRBD1
size: few
J: TRBJ1-2
V: TRBV5-8
CDR3: CASSLFWTGRSNGYTF
DNA: TGTGCCAGCAGCCTTTTCTGGACAGGGAGGAGTAATGGCTACACCTTC

D: -
size: -
J: TRBJ1-2
V: TRBV9
CDR3: CASSLRGTNYGYTF
DNA: TGTGCCAGCAGCCTAAGGGGGACCAACTATGGCTACACCTTC

D: TRBD1
size: -
J: TRBJ2-7
V: TRBV6-6
CDR3: CASSRGQGADEQYF
DNA: TGTGCCAGCAGCCGGGGACAGGGGGCCGACGAGCAGTACTTC

D: TRBD2
size: -
J: TRBJ2-3
V: TRBV6-5
CDR3: CASSYGGVWNTDTQYF
DNA: TGTGCCAGCAGTTACGGGGGGGTTTGGAACACAGATACGCAGTATTTT

D: -
size: -
J: TRBJ1-1
V: TRBV7-9
CDR3: CASSLIAPQAFF
DNA: TGTGCCAGCAGCCTAATTGCCCCACAAGCTTTCTTT

D: -
size: few
J: TRBJ1-5
V: TRBV7-2
CDR3: CASSFPSQPQHF
DNA: TGTGCCAGCAGCTTCCCTTCTCAGCCCCAGCATTTT

D: TRBD2
size: -
J: TRBJ2-3
V: TRBV6-1
CDR3: CASSGLGTSTDTQYF
DNA: TGTGCCAGCAGCGGACTAGGAACTAGCACAGATACGCAGTATTTT

D: -
size: -
J: TRBJ1-2
V: TRBV11-3
CDR3: CASSWAGDGYTF
DNA: TGTGCCAGCAGCTGGGCGGGGGATGGCTACACCTTC

D: TRBD1
size: -
J: TRBJ2-3
V: TRBV7-2
CDR3: CASSISTGGITDTQYF
DNA: TGTGCCAGCAGCATATCGACAGGGGGCATCACAGATACGCAGTATTTT

D: TRBD1
size: -
J: TRBJ2-1
V: TRBV2
CDR3: CASLREQGGDEQFF
DNA: TGTGCCAGCCTTCGGGAACAGGGGGGCGATGAGCAGTTCTTC

D: TRBD1
size: few
J: TRBJ1-2
V: TRBV27
CDR3: CASGTGGFHGYTF
DNA: TGTGCCAGTGGGACAGGGGGTTTCCATGGCTACACCTTC

D: -
size: -
J: TRBJ1-5
V: TRBV6-1
CDR3: CASSPTADSNQPQHF
DNA: TGTGCCAGCAGTCCTACAGCGGATAGCAATCAGCCCCAGCATTTT

D: TRBD2
size: -
J: TRBJ2-7
V: TRBV18
CDR3: CASSPRASGFYYEQYF
DNA: TGTGCCAGCTCACCACGCGCTAGCGGATTTTACTACGAGCAGTACTTC

D: TRBD2
size: -
J: TRBJ2-7
V: TRBV5-1
CDR3: CASSFRLAGVEQYF
DNA: TGCGCCAGCAGCTTTAGACTAGCGGGAGTCGAGCAGTACTTC